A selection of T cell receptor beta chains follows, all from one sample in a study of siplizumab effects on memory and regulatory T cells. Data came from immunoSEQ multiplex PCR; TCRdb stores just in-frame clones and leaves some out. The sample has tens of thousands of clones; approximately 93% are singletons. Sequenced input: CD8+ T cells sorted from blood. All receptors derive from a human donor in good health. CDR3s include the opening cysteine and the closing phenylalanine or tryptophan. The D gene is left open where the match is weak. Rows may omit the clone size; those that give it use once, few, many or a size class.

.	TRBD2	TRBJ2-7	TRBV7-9	TGTGCCAGCAGTTTGGGGTTCGGGACTAGCGAAAATTACTTC	CASSLGFGTSENYF
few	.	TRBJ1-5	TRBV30	TGTGCCTGGAGTGTACTTTTCGGGCAGCCCCAGCATTTT	CAWSVLFGQPQHF
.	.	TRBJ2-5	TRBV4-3	TGCGCCAGCAGCCAAGAACCCAGCGGTAAAGAGACCCAGTACTTC	CASSQEPSGKETQYF
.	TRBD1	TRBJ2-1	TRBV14	TGTGCCAGCAGCCAAGTGGGACAGGGCTACAATGAGCAGTTCTTC	CASSQVGQGYNEQFF
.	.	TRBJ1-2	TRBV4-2	TGTGCCAGCAGCCAAGAAGGAGGGAGGGCTGGCTACACCTTC	CASSQEGGRAGYTF
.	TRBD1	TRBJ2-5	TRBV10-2	TGCGCCAGCAACGGGGACAGGAGAGAGACCCAGTACTTC	CASNGDRRETQYF
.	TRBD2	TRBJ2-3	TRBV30	TGTGCCTTAACATATAGCGGGAATACAGATACGCAGTATTTT	CALTYSGNTDTQYF
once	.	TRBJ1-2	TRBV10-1	TGCGCCAACGCCGACTCTAGGCGGTATGGCTACACCTTC	CANADSRRYGYTF
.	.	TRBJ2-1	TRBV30	TGTGCCTGGAGTGTAGTAGGGTACAATGAGCAGTTCTTC	CAWSVVGYNEQFF
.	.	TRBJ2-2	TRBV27	TGTGCCACCAAACAGACTCCGAACACCGGGGAGCTGTTTTTT	CATKQTPNTGELFF
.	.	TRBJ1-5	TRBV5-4	TGTGCCAGCAGCCCTGAGGCGGGCACCAATCAGCCCCAGCATTTT	CASSPEAGTNQPQHF
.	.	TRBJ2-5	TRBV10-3	TGTGCCATCAGCTCGGGGCGGATCCAAGAGGGCCAGTACTTC	CAISSGRIQEGQYF
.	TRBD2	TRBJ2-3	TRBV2	TGTGCCAGCCTGTCGGGGGGAGGAACAGATACGCAGTATTTT	CASLSGGGTDTQYF
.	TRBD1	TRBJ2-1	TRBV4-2	TGTGCCAGCAGCCAAGAGTACGGGACAGGGGGCTATGAGCAGTTCTTC	CASSQEYGTGGYEQFF
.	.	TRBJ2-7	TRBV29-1	TGCAGCGTTGAACTGGACGCCTACGAGCAGTACTTC	CSVELDAYEQYF
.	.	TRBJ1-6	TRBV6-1	TGTGCTATACTCCGGGGGTCATATAATTCACCCCTCCACTTT	CAILRGSYNSPLHF
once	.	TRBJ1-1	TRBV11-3	TGTGCCAGCAGCCCTGGGGGGATTGGGACTGAAGCTTTCTTT	CASSPGGIGTEAFF
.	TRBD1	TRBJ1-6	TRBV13	TGTGCCAGCAGCCTTCGGACAGGGAGCTCCTATAATTCACCCCTCCACTTT	CASSLRTGSSYNSPLHF
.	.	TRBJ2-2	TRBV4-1	TGCGCCAGCAGCCAAGTTGGAGGGGACGGGGAGCTGTTTTTT	CASSQVGGDGELFF
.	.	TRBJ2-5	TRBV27	TGTGCCAGCAGTTCCGGACAGTGGGGTCAAGAGACCCAGTACTTC	CASSSGQWGQETQYF
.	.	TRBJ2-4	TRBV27	TGTGCCAGCCGCCTCTTAGCCAAAAACATTCAGTACTTC	CASRLLAKNIQYF
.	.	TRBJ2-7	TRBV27	TGTGCCAGCAGTTTGGAGGGACACTTCGTGTACGAGCAGTACTTC	CASSLEGHFVYEQYF
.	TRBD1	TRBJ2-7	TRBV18	TGTGCCAGCTCACCCCCGGGACAGGGTAACAACGAGCAGTACTTC	CASSPPGQGNNEQYF
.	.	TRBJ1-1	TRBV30	TGTGCCTGGAGTGAGGTCTGGGGCCGGGCCACTGAAGCTTTCTTT	CAWSEVWGRATEAFF
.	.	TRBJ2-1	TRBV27	TGTGCCAGCAGTTTAATACTGTCGGGTGAGCAGTTCTTC	CASSLILSGEQFF
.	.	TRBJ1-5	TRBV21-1	TGTGCCAGCAGCAAGAGGGACAGGGTTAGAGGCAATCAGCCCCAGCATTTT	CASSKRDRVRGNQPQHF
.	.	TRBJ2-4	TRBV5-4	TGTGCCAGCAGCGGGATGGCAAACATTCAGTACTTC	CASSGMANIQYF
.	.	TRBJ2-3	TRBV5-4	TGTGCCAGCAACCTTCCCGGGGCGGGGTCAGATACGCAGTATTTT	CASNLPGAGSDTQYF
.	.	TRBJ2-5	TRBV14	TGTGCCAGCAGCCAACCGAGACTAGGAAAAGAGACCCAGTACTTC	CASSQPRLGKETQYF
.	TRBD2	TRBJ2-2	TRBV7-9	TGTGCCAGCAGCTCACTAGCGGGAGGGCTTCACACCGGGGAGCTGTTTTTT	CASSSLAGGLHTGELFF
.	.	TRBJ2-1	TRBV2	TGTGCCAGCGATGAGGGAAGCTCCTACAATGAGCAGTTCTTC	CASDEGSSYNEQFF
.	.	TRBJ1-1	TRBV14	TGTGCCAGCAGCCAATTAAGGGGGGGAACTGAAGCTTTCTTT	CASSQLRGGTEAFF
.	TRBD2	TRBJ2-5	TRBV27	TGTGCCAGCAGTTCCCCTAGCGGGGAGACCCAGTACTTC	CASSSPSGETQYF
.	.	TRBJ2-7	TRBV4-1	TGCGCCAGCAGCCAAGCGACAGGAAGCTCCTACGAGCAGTACTTC	CASSQATGSSYEQYF
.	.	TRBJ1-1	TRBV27	TGTGCCAGCAGTTTAGACGCGGGGGGCACTGAAGCTTTCTTT	CASSLDAGGTEAFF
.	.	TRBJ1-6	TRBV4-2	TGTGCCAGCAGCCAAGATCGGGCCACAAAACTACCCCTCCACTTT	CASSQDRATKLPLHF
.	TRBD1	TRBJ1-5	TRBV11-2	TGTGCCAGCAGCTCCGACAGGGAAAATCAGCCCCAGCATTTT	CASSSDRENQPQHF
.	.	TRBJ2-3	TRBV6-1	TGTGCCAGCAGTGAAGCGACGCCCATGGCCAGGGTAGTCCCAGATACGCAGTATTTT	CASSEATPMARVVPDTQYF
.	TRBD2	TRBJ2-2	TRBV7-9	TGTGCCAGCAGCACCTCGGGACTAGCGGGAGTTACCGTCGGGGAGCTGTTTTTT	CASSTSGLAGVTVGELFF
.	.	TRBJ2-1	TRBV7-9	TGTGCCAGCAGCCGGCCTGGGACCAGAAATGAGCAGTTCTTC	CASSRPGTRNEQFF
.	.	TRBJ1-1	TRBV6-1	TGTGCCAGCAGTGAACTCTTTCTGAACACTGAAGCTTTCTTT	CASSELFLNTEAFF
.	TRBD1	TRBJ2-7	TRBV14	TGTGCCAGCAGCCAAGATGTGGGACAGGGGGCCTACGAGCAGTACTTC	CASSQDVGQGAYEQYF
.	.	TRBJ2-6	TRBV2	TGTGCCAGCAGTGACGCAGGACTGTACGGGGCCAACGTCCTGACTTTC	CASSDAGLYGANVLTF
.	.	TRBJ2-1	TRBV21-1	TGTGCCAGCAGCAATTGTCAGGGAAGGAGCGAGCAGTTCTTC	CASSNCQGRSEQFF
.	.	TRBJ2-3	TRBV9	TGTGCCAGCAGCGTAGATCCTATCACAGATACGCAGTATTTT	CASSVDPITDTQYF
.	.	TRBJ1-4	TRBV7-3	TGTGCCAGCAGCTTAACGGACAGTAGCAATGAAAAACTGTTTTTT	CASSLTDSSNEKLFF
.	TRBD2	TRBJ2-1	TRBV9	TGTGCCAGCAGCGCCGGGACTAGCGGGTACAATGAGCAGTTCTTC	CASSAGTSGYNEQFF
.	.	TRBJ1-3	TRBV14	TGTGCCAGCAGCCAGCCCGGGACACCTACCCCAGCTGGAAACACCATATATTTT	CASSQPGTPTPAGNTIYF
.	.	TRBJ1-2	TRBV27	TGTGCCAGCAGTCCCTCTTCTTATCCCTATGGCTACACCTTC	CASSPSSYPYGYTF
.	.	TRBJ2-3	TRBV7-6	TGTGCCAGCAGCTCTCGGAGCCCAGATACGCAGTATTTT	CASSSRSPDTQYF
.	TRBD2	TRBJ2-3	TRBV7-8	TGTGCCAGCAGCTTAATCGCTAGCGGGGGAGACCTGGGGGATACGCAGTATTTT	CASSLIASGGDLGDTQYF
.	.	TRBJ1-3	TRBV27	TGTGCCAGCAGTGCGGGCGGCTCTGGAAACACCATATATTTT	CASSAGGSGNTIYF
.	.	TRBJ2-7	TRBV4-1	TGCGCCAGCAGCCCCAGGGAAGGACACGAGCAGTACTTC	CASSPREGHEQYF
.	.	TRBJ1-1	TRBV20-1	TGCAGGGTGAGTGGAGGAACTGAAGCTTTCTTT	CRVSGGTEAFF